The rows below give T cell receptor beta chains drawn from one sample of a study of early T cells in non-severe SARS-CoV-2 infection. TCRdb re-called the 5' RACE reads through MiXCR, storing one row per CDR3 protein. Among 45,000 to 75,000 distinct CDR3 sequences listed, over 5% were seen once. The source material was whole blood. The receptors were sampled from an adult who was a healthcare worker with PCR-confirmed SARS-CoV-2 infection or an uninfected control (not recorded which). The CDR3 runs from the conserved cysteine through the conserved F or W. D genes are given only for firm matches. Clone sizes are given selectively: once, few, many, or a class where the clone is expanded.

many NA TRBJ1-1 TRBV4-3 14 TGCGCCAGCAGCCCGTTCCGGACAGCTTCTGAAGCTTTCTTT CASSPFRTASEAFF
few TRBD1 TRBJ1-1 TRBV12-3/TRBV12-4 14 TGTGCCAGCAGTCAAAGACAGGGGAACACTGAAGCTTTCTTT CASSQRQGNTEAFF
many NA TRBJ2-2 TRBV5-1 13 TGCGCCAGCAGCTTGGAAAGGCCCGGGGAGCTGTTTTTT CASSLERPGELFF
NA NA TRBJ2-2 TRBV11-2 13 TGTGCCAGCAGCTTCAAGTGGACCGGGGAGCTGTTTTTT CASSFKWTGELFF
many TRBD2 TRBJ2-1 TRBV7-8 16 TGTGCCAGCAGCTTAGTTGCGGGGGGCTACTCCAATGAGCAGTTCTTC CASSLVAGGYSNEQFF
few TRBD2 TRBJ2-1 TRBV20-1 14 TGCAGTGCTAGAGGTTTCGCGGGGGGCAATGAGCAGTTCTTC CSARGFAGGNEQFF
many TRBD2 TRBJ2-3 TRBV29-1 12 TGCAGCGTACGACTAGCGAGAGATACGCAGTATTTT CSVRLARDTQYF
few TRBD2 TRBJ2-5 TRBV11-2 16 TGTGCCAGCAGCTTCCGAGCGGGAGCCGGGGGGGAGACCCAGTACTTC CASSFRAGAGGETQYF
few NA TRBJ1-2 TRBV5-6 16 TGTGCCAGCAGTATGCAAACTTGGACAGACTTCTATGGCTACACCTTC CASSMQTWTDFYGYTF
many TRBD1 TRBJ2-2 TRBV7-6 18 TGTGCCAGCAGCTTCCAGATCCCCGGGGACAGGAACACCGGGGAGCTGTTTTTT CASSFQIPGDRNTGELFF
many NA TRBJ2-7 TRBV27 14 TGTGCCAGCAGTTTATACAGGACCGGCTACGAGCAGTACTTC CASSLYRTGYEQYF
many NA TRBJ1-2 TRBV29-1 11 TGCAGCGCAGGTGAAGCGGGTGGCTACACCTTC CSAGEAGGYTF
many NA TRBJ2-2 TRBV11-2 15 TGTGCCAGCAGCTTCGCCCCCAAAGACACCGGGGAGCTGTTTTTT CASSFAPKDTGELFF
many NA TRBJ1-5 TRBV6-1 15 TGTGCCAGCAGTGAACTAGGCAGGAATACCCAGCCCCAGCATTTT CASSELGRNTQPQHF
many NA TRBJ2-7 TRBV7-2 14 TGTGCCAGCAGCTTAGGTGGTACTATCTACGAGCAGTACTTC CASSLGGTIYEQYF
few NA TRBJ2-2 TRBV29-1 13 TGCAGCGTTGAGAGGGGTACCACCGGGGAGCTGTTTTTT CSVERGTTGELFF
NA TRBD1 TRBJ2-7 TRBV6-6 15 TGTGCCAGCAGTTATGTCGGGACAGGGTCCTACGAGCAGTACTTC CASSYVGTGSYEQYF
many NA TRBJ1-5 TRBV12-3/TRBV12-4 18 TGTGCCAGCAGTCGAGGGGGACCGTTAGACGATAGCAATCAGCCCCAGCATTTT CASSRGGPLDDSNQPQHF
many NA TRBJ2-3 TRBV9 16 TGTGCCAGCAGCGTAACCAGCGGATCTAGCACAGATACGCAGTATTTT CASSVTSGSSTDTQYF
many NA TRBJ1-2 TRBV6-5 13 TGTGCCAGCAGTTTGAGGGGGGCGAATGGCTACACCTTC CASSLRGANGYTF